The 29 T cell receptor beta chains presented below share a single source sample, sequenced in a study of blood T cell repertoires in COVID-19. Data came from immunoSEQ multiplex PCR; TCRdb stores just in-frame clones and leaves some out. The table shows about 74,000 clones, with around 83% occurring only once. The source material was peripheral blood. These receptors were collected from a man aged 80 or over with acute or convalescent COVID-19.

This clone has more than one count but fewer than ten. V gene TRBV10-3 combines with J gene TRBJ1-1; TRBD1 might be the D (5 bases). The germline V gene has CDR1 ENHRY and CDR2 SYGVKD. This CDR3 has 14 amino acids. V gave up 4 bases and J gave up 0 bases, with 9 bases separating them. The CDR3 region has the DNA TGTGCCATCAGTGGAGCAGGGCTGAACACTGAAGCTTTCTTT. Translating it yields CAISGAGLNTEAFF.

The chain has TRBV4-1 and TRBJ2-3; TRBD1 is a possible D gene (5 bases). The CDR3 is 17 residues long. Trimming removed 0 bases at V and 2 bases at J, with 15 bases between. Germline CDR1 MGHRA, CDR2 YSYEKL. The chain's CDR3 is CASSQDSGRVPTDTQYF. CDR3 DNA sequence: TGCGCCAGCAGCCAAGATTCAGGCAGGGTTCCCACAGATACGCAGTATTTT.

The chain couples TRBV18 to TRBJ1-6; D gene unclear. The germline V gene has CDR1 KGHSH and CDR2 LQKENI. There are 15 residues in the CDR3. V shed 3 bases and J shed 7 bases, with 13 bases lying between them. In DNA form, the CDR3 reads TGTGCCAGCTCACCCAATGGGAGACCCAATTCACCCCTCCACTTT. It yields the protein CASSPNGRPNSPLHF.

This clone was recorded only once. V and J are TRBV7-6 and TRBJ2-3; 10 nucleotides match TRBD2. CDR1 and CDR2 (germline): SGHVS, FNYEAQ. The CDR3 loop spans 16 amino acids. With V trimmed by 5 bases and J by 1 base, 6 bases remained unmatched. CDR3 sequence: CASSLGGTSGTDTQYF. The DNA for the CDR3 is TGTGCCAGCAGCCTGGGGGGGACTAGCGGCACAGATACGCAGTATTTT.

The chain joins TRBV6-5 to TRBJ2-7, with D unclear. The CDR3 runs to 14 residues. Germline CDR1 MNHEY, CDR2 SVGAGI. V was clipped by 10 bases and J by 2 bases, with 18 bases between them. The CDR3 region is CATSQLFPPYEQYF. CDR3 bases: TGTGCCACCTCCCAGTTGTTCCCCCCCTACGAGCAGTACTTC.

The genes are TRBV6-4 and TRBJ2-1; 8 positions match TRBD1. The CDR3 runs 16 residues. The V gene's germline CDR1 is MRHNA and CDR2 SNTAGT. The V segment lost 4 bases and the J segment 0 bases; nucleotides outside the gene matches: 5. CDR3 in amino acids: CASSAFRGLSYNEQFF. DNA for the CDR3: TGTGCCAGCAGTGCCTTCAGGGGGCTCTCCTACAATGAGCAGTTCTTC.

DNA for the CDR3: TGTGCCAGCTCCCCAGAGCGGATAGCCAAAAACATTCAGTACTTC. Its translation: CASSPERIAKNIQYF. The gene calls are TRBV27 and TRBJ2-4; D may be TRBD2 (5 bases). Germline CDR1 is MNHEY and CDR2 is SMNVEV (reference sequence). CDR3 length: 15 residues. The V gene lost 8 bases and the J gene lost 0 bases, with 14 bases spanning the gap.

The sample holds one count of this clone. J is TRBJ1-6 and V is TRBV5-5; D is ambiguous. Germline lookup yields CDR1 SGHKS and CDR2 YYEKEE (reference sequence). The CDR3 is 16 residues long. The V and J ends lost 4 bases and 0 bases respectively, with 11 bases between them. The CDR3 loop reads CASSITQFSYNSPLHF. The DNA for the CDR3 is TGTGCCAGCAGCATCACACAGTTCTCCTATAATTCACCCCTCCACTTT.

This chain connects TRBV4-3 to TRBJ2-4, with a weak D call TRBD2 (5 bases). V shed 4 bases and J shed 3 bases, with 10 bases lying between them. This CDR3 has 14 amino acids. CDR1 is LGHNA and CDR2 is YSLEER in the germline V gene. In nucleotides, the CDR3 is TGCGCCAGCAGCCCCGGGAATATCAAAAACATTCAGTACTTC. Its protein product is CASSPGNIKNIQYF.

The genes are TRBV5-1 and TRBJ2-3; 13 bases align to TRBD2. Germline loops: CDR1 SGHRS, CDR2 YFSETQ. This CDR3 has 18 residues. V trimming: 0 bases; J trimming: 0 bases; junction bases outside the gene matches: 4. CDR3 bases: TGCGCCAGCAGCTTGGGACTAGCGGGGGGTACTAGCACAGATACGCAGTATTTT. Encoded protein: CASSLGLAGGTSTDTQYF.

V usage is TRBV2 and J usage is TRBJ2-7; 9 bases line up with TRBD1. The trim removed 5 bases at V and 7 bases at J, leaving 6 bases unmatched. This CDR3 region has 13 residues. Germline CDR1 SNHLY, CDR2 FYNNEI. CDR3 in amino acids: CASSTGTGREQYF. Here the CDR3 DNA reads TGTGCCAGCAGTACTGGGACAGGGAGAGAGCAGTACTTC.

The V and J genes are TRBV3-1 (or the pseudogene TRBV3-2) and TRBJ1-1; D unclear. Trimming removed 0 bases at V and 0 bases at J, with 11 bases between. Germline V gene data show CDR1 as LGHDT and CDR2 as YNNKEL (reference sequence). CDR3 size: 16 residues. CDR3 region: CASSQEFGTLNTEAFF. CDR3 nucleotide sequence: TGTGCCAGCAGCCAAGAGTTCGGTACTCTGAACACTGAAGCTTTCTTT.

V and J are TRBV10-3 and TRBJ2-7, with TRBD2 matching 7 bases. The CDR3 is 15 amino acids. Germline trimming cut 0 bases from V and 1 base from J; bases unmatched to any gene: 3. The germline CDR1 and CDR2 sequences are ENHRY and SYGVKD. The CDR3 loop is CAISESGGRSYEQYF. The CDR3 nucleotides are TGTGCCATCAGTGAGTCGGGAGGGCGTTCCTACGAGCAGTACTTC.

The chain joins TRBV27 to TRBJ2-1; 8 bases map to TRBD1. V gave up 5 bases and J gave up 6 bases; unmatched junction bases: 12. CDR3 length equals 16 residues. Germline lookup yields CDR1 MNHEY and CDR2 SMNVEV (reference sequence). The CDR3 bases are TGTGCCAGCAGTGTCCCACCCCAGGGGGCTAGCAATGAGCAGTTCTTC. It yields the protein CASSVPPQGASNEQFF.

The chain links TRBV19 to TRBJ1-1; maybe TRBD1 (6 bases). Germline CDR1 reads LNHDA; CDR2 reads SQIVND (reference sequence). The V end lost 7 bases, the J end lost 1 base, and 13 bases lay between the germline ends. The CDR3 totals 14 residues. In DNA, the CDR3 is TGTGCCAGTACTCGAGACAGGAGGAACACTGAAGCTTTCTTT. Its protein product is CASTRDRRNTEAFF.

The CDR3 nucleotides are TGTGCCAGCAGCTTTCAGGGGCCCCATGTCCGGGAAAAACTGTTTTTT. Its protein product is CASSFQGPHVREKLFF. The V call is TRBV7-2, the J call TRBJ1-4; a possible D gene is TRBD1 (6 bases). From germline, CDR1 is SGHTA and CDR2 FQGNSA. The CDR3 runs to 16 residues. Trimming shortened V by 3 bases and J by 8 bases, and 19 bases separated the two germline ends.

CDR3 in DNA: TGTGCCAGCAGCTTGCTCATAGCGAGTGAGCAGTTCTTC. It translates to CASSLLIASEQFF. This chain uses TRBV5-4 with TRBJ2-1; a weak D match, TRBD2 (5 bases). The germline V gene has CDR1 SGHNT and CDR2 YYREEE (reference sequence). The CDR3 length is 13 residues. V was trimmed by 1 base and J by 9 bases, leaving 11 bases between them.

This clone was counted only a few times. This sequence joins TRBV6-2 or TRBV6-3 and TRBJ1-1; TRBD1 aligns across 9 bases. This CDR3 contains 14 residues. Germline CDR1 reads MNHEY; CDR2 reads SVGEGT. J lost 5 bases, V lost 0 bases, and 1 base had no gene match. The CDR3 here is CASSYSGQGTEAFF. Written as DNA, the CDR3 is TGTGCCAGCAGTTACTCGGGACAGGGAACTGAAGCTTTCTTT.

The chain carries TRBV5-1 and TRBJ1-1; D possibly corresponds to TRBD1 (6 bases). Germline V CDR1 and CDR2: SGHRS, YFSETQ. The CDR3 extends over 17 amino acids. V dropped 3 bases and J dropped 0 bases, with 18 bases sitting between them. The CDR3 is CASSYHLGQHMNTEAFF. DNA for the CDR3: TGCGCCAGCAGCTACCACCTCGGACAGCACATGAACACTGAAGCTTTCTTT. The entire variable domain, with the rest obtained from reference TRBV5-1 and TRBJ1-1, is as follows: KAGVTQTPRYLIKTRGQQVTLSCSPISGHRSVSWYQQTPGQGLQFLFEYFSETQRNKGNFPGRFSGRQFSNSRSEMNVSTLELGDSALYLCASSYHLGQHMNTEAFFGQGTRLTVV.

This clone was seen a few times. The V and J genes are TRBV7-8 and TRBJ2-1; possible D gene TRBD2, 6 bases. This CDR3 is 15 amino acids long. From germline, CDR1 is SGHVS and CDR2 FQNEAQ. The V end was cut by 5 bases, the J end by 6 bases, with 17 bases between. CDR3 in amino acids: CASSEGRGAGNEQFF. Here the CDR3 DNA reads TGTGCCAGCAGCGAAGGCCGCGGGGCGGGCAATGAGCAGTTCTTC.

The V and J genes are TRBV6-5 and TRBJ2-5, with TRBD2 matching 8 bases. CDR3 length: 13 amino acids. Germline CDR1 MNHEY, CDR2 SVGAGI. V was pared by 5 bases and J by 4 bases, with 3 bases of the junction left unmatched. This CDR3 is CASSTGLGETQYF. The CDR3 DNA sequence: TGTGCCAGCAGTACGGGACTAGGAGAGACCCAGTACTTC.

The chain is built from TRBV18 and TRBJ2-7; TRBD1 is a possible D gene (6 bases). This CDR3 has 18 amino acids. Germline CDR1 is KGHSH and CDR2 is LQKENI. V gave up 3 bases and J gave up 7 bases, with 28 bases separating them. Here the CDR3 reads CASSPTKSAGIQGYEQYF. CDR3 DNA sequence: TGTGCCAGCTCACCCACAAAAAGCGCCGGGATACAGGGATATGAGCAGTACTTC. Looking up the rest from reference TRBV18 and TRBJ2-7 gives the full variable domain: NAGVMQNPRHLVRRRGQEARLRCSPMKGHSHVYWYRQLPEEGLKFMVYLQKENIIDESGMPKERFSAEFPKEGPSILRIQQVVRGDSAAYFCASSPTKSAGIQGYEQYFGPGTRLTVT.

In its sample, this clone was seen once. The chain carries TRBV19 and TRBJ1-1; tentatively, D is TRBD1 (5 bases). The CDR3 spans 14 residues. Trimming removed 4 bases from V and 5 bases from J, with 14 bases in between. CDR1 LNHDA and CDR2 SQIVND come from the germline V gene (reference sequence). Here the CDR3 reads CASSTRERGTEAFF. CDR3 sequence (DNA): TGTGCCAGTAGTACCAGGGAAAGAGGAACTGAAGCTTTCTTT. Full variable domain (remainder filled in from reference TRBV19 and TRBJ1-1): DGGITQSPKYLFRKEGQNVTLSCEQNLNHDAMYWYRQDPGQGLRLIYYSQIVNDFQKGDIAEGYSVSREKKESFPLTVTSAQKNPTAFYLCASSTRERGTEAFFGQGTRLTVV.

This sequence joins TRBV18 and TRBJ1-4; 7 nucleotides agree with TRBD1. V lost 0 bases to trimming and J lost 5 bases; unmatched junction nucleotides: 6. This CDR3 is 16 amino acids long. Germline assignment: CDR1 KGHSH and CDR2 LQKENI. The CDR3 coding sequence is TGTGCCAGCTCACCACCAACCGGGACAGTGAATGAAAAACTGTTTTTT. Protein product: CASSPPTGTVNEKLFF.

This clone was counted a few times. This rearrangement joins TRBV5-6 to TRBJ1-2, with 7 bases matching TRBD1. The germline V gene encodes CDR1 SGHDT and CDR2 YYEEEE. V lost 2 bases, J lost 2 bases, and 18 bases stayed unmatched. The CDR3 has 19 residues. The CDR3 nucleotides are TGTGCCAGCAGCTTAATTGAGGGACTGGAGCAGGGGGGAAACTATGGCTACACCTTC. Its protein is CASSLIEGLEQGGNYGYTF.

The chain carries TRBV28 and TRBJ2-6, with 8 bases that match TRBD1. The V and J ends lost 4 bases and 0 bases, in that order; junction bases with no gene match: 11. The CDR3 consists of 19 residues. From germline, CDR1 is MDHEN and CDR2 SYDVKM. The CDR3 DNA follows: TGTGCCAGCAGTTCCCCTGATGGGACAGGACCCTCTGGGGCCAACGTCCTGACTTTC. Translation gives CASSSPDGTGPSGANVLTF.

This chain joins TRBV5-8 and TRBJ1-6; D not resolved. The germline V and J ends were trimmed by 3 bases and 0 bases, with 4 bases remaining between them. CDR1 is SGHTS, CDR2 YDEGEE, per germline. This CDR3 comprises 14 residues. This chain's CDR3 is CASSYSSYNSPLHF. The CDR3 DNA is TGTGCCAGCAGCTACAGCTCCTATAATTCACCCCTCCACTTT. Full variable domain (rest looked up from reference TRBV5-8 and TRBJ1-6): EAGVTQSPTHLIKTRGQQATLRCSPISGHTSVYWYQQALGLGLQFLLWYDEGEERNRGNFPPRFSGRQFPNYSSELNVNALELEDSALYLCASSYSSYNSPLHFGNGTRLTVT.

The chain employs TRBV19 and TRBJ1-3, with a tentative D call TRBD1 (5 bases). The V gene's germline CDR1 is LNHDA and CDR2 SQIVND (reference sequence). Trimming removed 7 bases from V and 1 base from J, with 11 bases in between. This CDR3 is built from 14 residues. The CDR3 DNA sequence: TGTGCCAGTAAGAAGGGGTTATCTGGAAACACCATATATTTT. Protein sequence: CASKKGLSGNTIYF.

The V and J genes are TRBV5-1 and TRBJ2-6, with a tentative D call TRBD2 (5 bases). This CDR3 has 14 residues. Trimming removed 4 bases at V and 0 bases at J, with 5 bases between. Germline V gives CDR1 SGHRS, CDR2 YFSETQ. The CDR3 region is CASSAGSGANVLTF. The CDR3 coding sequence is TGCGCCAGCAGCGCGGGCTCTGGGGCCAACGTCCTGACTTTC.